This T cell receptor beta chain is drawn from a study of blood T cell repertoires in COVID-19. Study-level information: COVID-19 samples collected from the United States, Italy and Spain covered acute and convalescent phases.

There are 13 residues in the CDR3. Germline V gives CDR1 MNHEY, CDR2 SVGEGT. Deletions cut 2 bases from V and 4 bases from J, with 8 bases between. The assay was immunoSEQ multiplex PCR, and TCRdb's table has in-frame clones only and misses some. The data show over 200,000 clones, 75% to 85% seen once. J is TRBJ1-2 and V is TRBV6-2 or TRBV6-3; the D gene is possibly TRBD1 (6 bases). The material sequenced was peripheral blood. This TCR came from a woman aged 25-40 years with COVID-19, enrolled during active disease. The CDR3 loop is CASSYRTAYGYTF. The CDR3 nucleotides read TGTGCCAGCAGTTACAGGACAGCCTATGGCTACACCTTC.